This T cell receptor beta chain was sequenced in a study of shared clonotypes between healthy human individuals. As for the study in general: Per-donor plates numbered three CD4 naive, three CD4 memory, two CD8 naive and one CD8 memory.

TCRdb's copy holds only in-frame clones and misses some; the assay was immunoSEQ multiplex PCR. The table has 1.5 million to 1.9 million clones, approximately 98% seen once. Germline CDR1 reads SGHRS; CDR2 reads YFSETQ. Trimming cost V 2 bases and J 8 bases; bases outside gene matches: 8. The CDR3 loop spans 15 amino acids. V and J are TRBV5-1 and TRBJ2-1; 9 nucleotides agree with TRBD2. This TCR was sampled from a man under 40 in good health. Sequencing was done on a sample of naive CD4+ T cells sorted from blood. Subset here: CD45RA+ positively selected. This CDR3 reads CASSLSGTSFDEQFF. The CDR3 bases are TGCGCCAGCAGCTTATCCGGGACTAGCTTCGATGAGCAGTTCTTC.